The 29 T cell receptor beta chains listed next were all sequenced from one sample in a study of cytomegalovirus exposure and HLA in healthy donors. Primers for the PCR totalled 60 Vbeta and 13 Jbeta. TCRdb keeps only in-frame clones here, not all; method: immunoSEQ multiplex PCR. The data contain over 100,000 clones, around 73% of them seen just once; the ten biggest clones take up about 1.5%. The sequencing input was PBMCs. These receptors came from a female donor in good health and CMV-seronegative.

J is TRBJ1-4 and V is TRBV9; TRBD1 is a possible D gene (5 bases). The germline gives CDR1 SGDLS, CDR2 YYNGEE. This CDR3 has 15 residues. V shed 4 bases and J shed 0 bases, with 10 bases lying between them. CDR3 nucleotides: TGTGCCAGCAGCCCGGACACCGCAACTAATGAAAAACTGTTTTTT. Translation: CASSPDTATNEKLFF.

The chain recombines TRBV5-6 with TRBJ1-1; 9 nucleotides line up with TRBD1. The trim removed 3 bases at V and 3 bases at J, leaving 6 bases unmatched. Germline CDR1 SGHDT, CDR2 YYEEEE. The CDR3 has 15 residues. CDR3 in amino acids: CASSSPGQGHTEAFF. As DNA, the CDR3 is TGTGCCAGCAGCTCACCGGGACAGGGACACACTGAAGCTTTCTTT. The full variable domain, its missing parts supplied by reference TRBV5-6 and TRBJ1-1, is DAGVTQSPTHLIKTRGQQVTLRCSPKSGHDTVSWYQQALGQGPQFIFQYYEEEERQRGNFPDRFSGHQFPNYSSELNVNALLLGDSALYLCASSSPGQGHTEAFFGQGTRLTVV.

This chain joins TRBV25-1 and TRBJ2-1; tentative D call: TRBD2 (5 bases). This CDR3 is built from 15 residues. CDR1 is MGHDK and CDR2 is SYGVNS in the germline V gene. The V end was cut by 5 bases, the J end by 4 bases, with 15 bases between. CDR3 nucleotides: TGTGCCAGCAGTCCTCCCGGGAACTTTTACAATGAGCAGTTCTTC. Its translation: CASSPPGNFYNEQFF.

This clone was observed a handful of times. This chain connects TRBV2 to TRBJ1-1; D is uncertain. V shed 8 bases and J shed 5 bases, with 9 bases lying between them. This CDR3 contains 11 residues. Germline loops: CDR1 SNHLY, CDR2 FYNNEI. For the CDR3, the DNA is TGTGCCAGCCTTCAGATGACTGAAGCTTTCTTT. Encoded protein: CASLQMTEAFF.

The V call is TRBV18, the J call TRBJ2-7; 7 bases line up with TRBD1. This CDR3 is built from 12 residues. Trimming at V came to 4 bases and at J to 6 bases, leaving 3 bases not matched to a gene. The germline V gene has CDR1 KGHSH and CDR2 LQKENI. In nucleotides, the CDR3 is TGTGCCAGCTCACGGACAGGTGGCGAGCAGTACTTC. This translates into CASSRTGGEQYF.

This sequence joins TRBV6-5 and TRBJ2-4; D is uncertain. The CDR3 is 16 amino acids. Germline V gene sequence: CDR1 MNHEY, CDR2 SVGAGI. The V gene lost 2 bases and the J gene lost 0 bases, with 11 bases spanning the gap. The CDR3 region is CASSYPGSLAKNIQYF. The CDR3 DNA is TGTGCCAGCAGTTACCCCGGTAGCCTAGCCAAAAACATTCAGTACTTC.

The chain is built from TRBV4-3 and TRBJ2-1, with 7 bases lining up with TRBD2. CDR3 length equals 14 residues. With 5 bases clipped from V and 7 bases from J, the junction kept 8 bases outside the gene matches. CDR1 LGHNA and CDR2 YSLEER come from the germline V gene. In DNA, the CDR3 is TGCGCCAGCAGCAAAGCGGGACTTCTAAATGAGCAGTTCTTC. Amino acid sequence: CASSKAGLLNEQFF.

V is TRBV7-3 and J is TRBJ2-3; TRBD1 matches at 8 bases. Germline V lookup: CDR1 SGHTA, CDR2 FQGTGA. V trimming: 4 bases; J trimming: 2 bases; junction bases outside the gene matches: 2. This CDR3 spans 14 amino acids. CDR3 amino acids: CASSSQGATDTQYF. CDR3 DNA sequence: TGTGCCAGCAGCTCTCAGGGGGCCACAGATACGCAGTATTTT.

This chain joins TRBV4-2 and TRBJ2-5, with D possibly matching TRBD1 (5 bases). The CDR3 is made up of 15 amino acids. V was clipped by 2 bases and J by 4 bases, with 14 bases between them. The germline V gene has CDR1 LGHNA and CDR2 YNFKEQ. CDR3: CASSQQPNQGETQYF. CDR3 in DNA: TGTGCCAGCAGCCAACAACCGAATCAGGGAGAGACCCAGTACTTC.

The CDR3: CASSFRAGGTDTQYF. CDR3 in DNA: TGTGCCAGCAGCTTTCGAGCGGGAGGCACAGATACGCAGTATTTT. The chain has TRBV7-9 and TRBJ2-3, with 8 nucleotides matching TRBD2. V dropped 3 bases and J dropped 1; count of bases not matched to a gene: 3. Germline values: CDR1 SEHNR, CDR2 FQNEAQ (reference sequence). CDR3 length equals 15 residues.

In this sample, this clone turned up a few times. J is TRBJ2-1 and V is TRBV5-1; a weak D match, TRBD1 (5 bases). This CDR3 spans 13 amino acids. Germline CDR1 is SGHRS and CDR2 is YFSETQ. The V end was cut by 3 bases, the J end by 7 bases, with 11 bases between. The DNA of the CDR3 is TGCGCCAGCAGCTCGACAGAACTGAATGAGCAGTTCTTC. It specifies CASSSTELNEQFF.

This chain joins TRBV7-6 and TRBJ2-3; 9 nucleotides line up with TRBD2. CDR3 length: 21 residues. CDR1 SGHVS and CDR2 FNYEAQ come from the germline V gene. V was pared by 1 base and J by 3 bases, with 20 bases of the junction left unmatched. The CDR3 sequence is CASSLGLLSSGKRMETDTQYF. In nucleotides, the CDR3 is TGTGCCAGCAGCTTAGGTTTGCTGTCTAGCGGGAAACGGATGGAGACAGATACGCAGTATTTT.

The chain employs TRBV25-1 and TRBJ2-3; D gene ambiguous. CDR3 length: 15 residues. The V end was cut by 3 bases, the J end by 4 bases, with 14 bases between. The germline CDR1 and CDR2 sequences are MGHDK and SYGVNS. DNA for the CDR3: TGTGCCAGCAGTGACTCCGGGTCCTTGGCAGATACGCAGTATTTT. Translation gives CASSDSGSLADTQYF.

This clone was picked up a small number of times. The sample carries other DNA sequences with the same CDR3. The chain combines TRBV5-1 with TRBJ2-7, with 8 bases lining up with TRBD1. This CDR3 has 14 amino acids. V lost 1 base to trimming and J lost 2 bases; unmatched junction nucleotides: 2. Germline V gene lookup returns CDR1 SGHRS and CDR2 YFSETQ. As DNA, the CDR3 is TGCGCCAGCAGCTTGCAGGGGGCGACCTACGAGCAGTACTTC. Translated, it gives CASSLQGATYEQYF.

The J gene is TRBJ1-3, the V gene TRBV28, with D maybe TRBD1 (6 bases). The germline V and J ends were trimmed by 2 bases and 8 bases, with 10 bases remaining between them. CDR1 is MDHEN, CDR2 SYDVKM, per germline. The CDR3 covers 13 residues. Here the CDR3 DNA reads TGTGCCAGCAGTTTAGGGACAACAGACACCATATATTTT. The encoded protein is CASSLGTTDTIYF.

V is TRBV30 and J is TRBJ1-1; D perhaps matches TRBD1 (5 bases). V lost 5 bases and J 1 base, leaving 11 bases between the germline ends. Germline CDR1 is GTSNPN and CDR2 is SVGIG (reference sequence). The CDR3 has 13 amino acids. CDR3 sequence: CAWAGQGNTEAFF. CDR3 in DNA: TGTGCCTGGGCGGGGCAGGGGAACACTGAAGCTTTCTTT.

In its sample, this clone was seen a few times. The chain uses TRBV28 and TRBJ1-1, with a possible D match to TRBD1 (5 bases). CDR3 length: 14 residues. From germline, CDR1 is MDHEN and CDR2 SYDVKM. V lost 6 bases and J lost 7, with 18 bases in between. CDR3 loop: CASSQWGDSSEAFF. Here the CDR3 DNA reads TGTGCCAGCAGCCAATGGGGGGATTCGAGTGAAGCTTTCTTT.

The rearrangement uses TRBV7-2 and TRBJ2-5; TRBD1 aligns across 7 bases. The tail of the sequence fits TRBJ2-7 better, so the J call may be wrong. The CDR3 runs to 13 residues. Germline V gene lookup returns CDR1 SGHTA and CDR2 FQGNSA. The CDR3 nucleotides are TGTGCCAGCAGCCCCCAGACAGGGAGCGAGCAGTACTTC. This sequence encodes CASSPQTGSEQYF.

The chain uses TRBV28 and TRBJ1-1; 8 bases are shared with TRBD1. The trim removed 5 bases at V and 0 bases at J, leaving 5 bases unmatched. The germline V gene has CDR1 MDHEN and CDR2 SYDVKM. The CDR3 contains 15 residues. This CDR3 is CASSLGQGMNTEAFF. In DNA form, the CDR3 reads TGTGCCAGCAGTCTCGGACAGGGAATGAACACTGAAGCTTTCTTT. Complete variable domain (other parts from reference TRBV28 and TRBJ1-1): DVKVTQSSRYLVKRTGEKVFLECVQDMDHENMFWYRQDPGLGLRLIYFSYDVKMKEKGDIPEGYSVSREKKERFSLILESASTNQTSMYLCASSLGQGMNTEAFFGQGTRLTVV.

This chain joins TRBV7-2 and TRBJ2-1; weak D call: TRBD2 (5 bases). The CDR3 spans 13 residues. Trimming removed 5 bases at V and 9 bases at J, with 14 bases between. Germline V CDR1 and CDR2: SGHTA, FQGNSA. CDR3 amino acids: CASSPYSGGEQFF. Here the CDR3 DNA reads TGTGCCAGCAGCCCTTACTCAGGAGGTGAGCAGTTCTTC.

This chain connects TRBV11-2 to TRBJ2-5; 8 positions agree with TRBD1. Per germline, CDR1 SGHAT and CDR2 FQNNGV. The CDR3 extends over 16 amino acids. The ends lost 5 bases at V and 2 bases at J; junction bases unmatched: 10. CDR3 protein: CASSPRDRLTQETQYF. The CDR3 DNA follows: TGTGCCAGCAGCCCCCGGGACAGGTTAACTCAAGAGACCCAGTACTTC.

This clone was detected a few times. This chain joins TRBV29-1 and TRBJ2-2; maybe TRBD2 (6 bases). This CDR3 is built from 12 residues. Germline CDR1 is SQVTM and CDR2 is ANQGSEA. The germline V and J ends were trimmed by 7 bases and 7 bases, with 13 bases remaining between them. The CDR3 region is CSGRRAGGELFF. The CDR3 nucleotides read TGCAGCGGGAGGAGGGCGGGCGGGGAGCTGTTTTTT.

This chain connects TRBV4-1 to TRBJ2-7; D is unresolved. Deletions cut 0 bases from V and 5 bases from J, with 17 bases between. The CDR3 spans 16 residues. Germline V lookup: CDR1 MGHRA, CDR2 YSYEKL. The CDR3 spells CASSQETAVASDEQYF. As DNA, the CDR3 is TGCGCCAGCAGCCAAGAAACGGCGGTAGCATCCGACGAGCAGTACTTC.

The rearrangement links TRBV9 to TRBJ2-7; 11 nucleotides agree with TRBD1. Germline V gives CDR1 SGDLS, CDR2 YYNGEE. The V segment lost 4 bases and the J segment 2 bases; nucleotides outside the gene matches: 5. This CDR3 contains 15 residues. The CDR3 nucleotides are TGTGCCAGCAGCCCACAGGGACAGGGGGCCTACGAGCAGTACTTC. Protein: CASSPQGQGAYEQYF.

The chain has TRBV18 and TRBJ1-2; perhaps TRBD1 as D (5 bases). CDR1 and CDR2 from the germline V gene are KGHSH and LQKENI. The CDR3 runs 15 residues. Trimming cost V 1 base and J 2 bases, with 11 bases left between them. The CDR3, as DNA: TGTGCCAGCTCACCACGGGGGGGAGACAACTATGGCTACACCTTC. Residues: CASSPRGGDNYGYTF.

This chain connects TRBV6-1 to TRBJ2-5; TRBD1 aligns across 8 bases. CDR3 length: 14 amino acids. V shed 2 bases and J 4 bases; nucleotides not matched to a gene: 3. Per the germline V gene, CDR1 is MNHNS and CDR2 is SASEGT. CDR3 in DNA: TGTGCCAGCAGTGAACAGGGGGCAGGAGAGACCCAGTACTTC. Translated, it gives CASSEQGAGETQYF.

This clone was seen more than once but under ten times. This chain connects TRBV6-5 to TRBJ2-5; possible D gene TRBD1, 6 bases. With 4 bases removed from V and 5 bases from J, the gap between germline ends came to 11 bases. Germline V CDR1 and CDR2: MNHEY, SVGAGI. There are 13 residues in the CDR3. In DNA, the CDR3 is TGTGCCAGCAGTTCACAGGGTACGGAGACCCAGTACTTC. Its protein is CASSSQGTETQYF.

The chain links TRBV7-2 to TRBJ2-1; weak D call: TRBD2 (5 bases). The CDR3 runs 14 residues. Trimming removed 2 bases at V and 8 bases at J, with 13 bases between. Germline V gives CDR1 SGHTA, CDR2 FQGNSA. CDR3 in amino acids: CASSLLGVHDEQFF. CDR3 in DNA: TGTGCCAGCAGCTTATTGGGAGTACATGATGAGCAGTTCTTC. The whole variable domain, filled in from reference TRBV7-2 and TRBJ2-1, reads GAGVSQSPSNKVTEKGKDVELRCDPISGHTALYWYRQSLGQGLEFLIYFQGNSAPDKSGLPSDRFSAERTGGSVSTLTIQRTQQEDSAVYLCASSLLGVHDEQFFGPGTRLTVL.

The CDR3 protein is CASSLTTNEQFF. The DNA for the CDR3 is TGTGCCAGCAGTTTAACAACCAATGAGCAGTTCTTC. V and J are TRBV28 and TRBJ2-1; no clear D. This CDR3 is 12 amino acids long. V was shortened by 2 bases and J by 6 bases, with 5 bases between the two germline ends. Germline CDR1 is MDHEN and CDR2 is SYDVKM.